The 15 T cell receptor beta chains given below trace back to one sample, sequenced in a study of CD4 T cells in relation to SARS-CoV-2 and coronaviruses listed by TCRdb under 2021. No antigens are known for them. Receptors were amplified or captured by the immunoSEQ multiplex PCR assay. Not all clones reach the TCRdb copy of this immuneACCESS table, which keeps in-frame sequences only. Checked studies attribute under half of the gap to unresolved V genes and leave the rest unexplained. The sample table holds tens of thousands of clones, of which 76% were seen once. 16% of the sample rests with the top ten. CD4+ T cells from unexposed donors were collected before the COVID-19 pandemic (2011-2018). After approximately eleven days of culture, CD4+ T cells were isolated with the EasySep CD4+ T cell isolation kit. Sequencing was carried out using CD4+ T cells from PBMCs, cultured in vitro. The source is a human donor in good health.

The chain is built from TRBV5-5 and TRBJ2-3; TRBD2 aligns across 10 bases. CDR3 length equals 17 residues. Germline CDR1 reads SGHKS; CDR2 reads YYEKEE (reference sequence). J lost 8 bases, V lost 2 bases, and 14 bases had no gene match. The CDR3 DNA is TGTGCCAGCAGCTTAGCTAGCGGGAGCTTCCTGAGAGGTACGCAGTATTTT. Its translation is CASSLASGSFLRGTQYF.

The V gene is TRBV9, the J gene TRBJ2-6; weak D call: TRBD2 (5 bases). The CDR3 length is 17 residues. Between the trimmed V and J ends, which lost 3 bases and 2 bases, there was a span of 15 bases. Germline V gives CDR1 SGDLS, CDR2 YYNGEE. Here the CDR3 reads CASSAFSASPGANVLTF. In nucleotides, the CDR3 is TGTGCCAGCAGCGCCTTCTCAGCTAGCCCTGGGGCCAACGTCCTGACTTTC.

V usage is TRBV7-8 and J usage is TRBJ2-7, with a weak D call TRBD1 (6 bases). The V gene's germline CDR1 is SGHVS and CDR2 FQNEAQ. The CDR3 runs 14 residues. V dropped 2 bases and J dropped 7 bases, with 15 bases sitting between them. As DNA, the CDR3 is TGTGCCAGCAGCTTACTTCGGCAGGGGCGGGAGCAGTACTTC. This sequence encodes CASSLLRQGREQYF.

The rearrangement joins TRBV5-1 to TRBJ2-7, with unresolved D. Germline V lookup: CDR1 SGHRS, CDR2 YFSETQ. Between the trimmed V and J ends, which lost 0 bases and 0 bases, there was a span of 10 bases. CDR3 length: 15 amino acids. CDR3 nucleotides: TGCGCCAGCAGCTTGGGGCAGGCCAGCTCCTACGAGCAGTACTTC. Translation gives CASSLGQASSYEQYF.

The V gene is TRBV6-5, the J gene TRBJ2-7; D is unclear. Germline CDR1 is MNHEY and CDR2 is SVGAGI. The CDR3 extends over 13 amino acids. Trimming cost V 2 bases and J 3 bases, with 8 bases left between them. The CDR3 nucleotides read TGTGCCAGCAGTTACGACAAAGACTACGAGCAGTACTTC. It is translated as CASSYDKDYEQYF.

The rearrangement joins TRBV7-3 to TRBJ2-1, with a tentative D call TRBD2 (6 bases). Trimming removed 5 bases at V and 5 bases at J, with 13 bases between. Germline CDR1 SGHTA, CDR2 FQGTGA. The CDR3 has 14 amino acids. The CDR3 loop reads CASSVGGDDNEQFF. In DNA, the CDR3 is TGTGCCAGCAGCGTCGGCGGGGATGACAATGAGCAGTTCTTC.

The chain couples TRBV29-1 to TRBJ1-2; D possibly corresponds to TRBD1 (5 bases). The CDR3 sequence is 15 residues long. CDR1 SQVTM and CDR2 ANQGSEA come from the germline V gene. Between the trimmed V and J ends, which lost 8 bases and 2 bases, there was a span of 21 bases. DNA of the CDR3: TGCAGCAGCTCAACCTATGCCGGGACGAACTATGGCTACACCTTC. As protein: CSSSTYAGTNYGYTF.

J is TRBJ1-5 and V is TRBV10-3; D uncertain. The CDR3 runs to 13 residues. Germline CDR1 and CDR2: ENHRY and SYGVKD. Trimming stripped 6 bases from V and 4 bases from J, with 10 bases between. The CDR3 here is CAISLGGNQPQHF. CDR3 coding DNA: TGTGCCATCAGCCTAGGAGGGAATCAGCCCCAGCATTTT.

The table lists this clone with a count of one. This chain uses TRBV5-1 with TRBJ2-3, with a possible D match to TRBD2 (6 bases). The CDR3 runs to 14 residues. From germline, CDR1 is SGHRS and CDR2 YFSETQ. The germline V and J ends were trimmed by 4 bases and 4 bases, with 13 bases remaining between them. CDR3 nucleotide sequence: TGCGCCAGCAGCCAGGGACTTGACGCAGATACGCAGTATTTT. It translates to CASSQGLDADTQYF.

The CDR3 DNA is TGCGCCAGCAGCCCGAGGGGTGAGAACACTGAAGCTTTCTTT. Its protein product is CASSPRGENTEAFF. The rearrangement uses TRBV5-1 and TRBJ1-1; possibly TRBD1 for D (5 bases). V lost 4 bases, J lost 1 base, and 11 bases lay in between. The CDR3 loop spans 14 amino acids. Germline CDR1 and CDR2: SGHRS and YFSETQ.

The sample holds a few counts of this clone. V gene TRBV5-1 combines with J gene TRBJ2-1; D is unresolved. The CDR3 has 15 amino acids. The germline V gene encodes CDR1 SGHRS and CDR2 YFSETQ. V lost 0 bases, J lost 6 bases, and 13 bases lay in between. The CDR3 DNA sequence: TGCGCCAGCAGCTTGGTACATGGCACCATCAATGAGCAGTTCTTC. This codes for CASSLVHGTINEQFF. Variable domain in full (rest from reference TRBV5-1 and TRBJ2-1): KAGVTQTPRYLIKTRGQQVTLSCSPISGHRSVSWYQQTPGQGLQFLFEYFSETQRNKGNFPGRFSGRQFSNSRSEMNVSTLELGDSALYLCASSLVHGTINEQFFGPGTRLTVL.

This clone was picked up one time. V usage is TRBV4-1 and J usage is TRBJ2-7; 8 bases fit TRBD1. V was clipped by 2 bases and J by 4 bases; unmatched bases: 7. Germline CDR1 MGHRA, CDR2 YSYEKL. The CDR3 has 15 residues. Here the CDR3 reads CASSQSRDRTYEQYF. In DNA, the CDR3 is TGCGCCAGCAGCCAAAGCCGGGACAGGACTTACGAGCAGTACTTC.

The chain is built from TRBV7-2 and TRBJ2-1, with D perhaps assigned TRBD1 or TRBD2 (5 bases each). CDR3 length equals 15 residues. The germline V gene has CDR1 SGHTA and CDR2 FQGNSA. The V end lost 4 bases, the J end lost 3 bases, and 13 bases lay between the germline ends. CDR3 protein: CASSSLGDGYNEQFF. The CDR3 bases are TGTGCCAGCAGCTCCCTCGGGGACGGCTACAATGAGCAGTTCTTC.

CDR3 DNA sequence: TGTGCCAGCAGCAAAAGGGGGTTGGGTAGCGGGAACACAGATACGCAGTATTTT. It yields the protein CASSKRGLGSGNTDTQYF. The J gene is TRBJ2-3, the V gene TRBV21-1; the table's D call TRBD2 went unverified against the DNA. TRBV21-1 is a listed pseudogene. The CDR3 has 18 residues.

This clone was recorded only once. This chain uses TRBV14 with TRBJ2-1; possibly TRBD2 for D (5 bases). The CDR3 length is 16 residues. Trimming shortened V by 3 bases and J by 0 bases, and 12 bases separated the two germline ends. Per germline, CDR1 SGHDN and CDR2 FVKESK. The CDR3 coding sequence is TGTGCCAGCAGCCATTCGTTGGGGAGCTCCTACAATGAGCAGTTCTTC. It is translated as CASSHSLGSSYNEQFF.